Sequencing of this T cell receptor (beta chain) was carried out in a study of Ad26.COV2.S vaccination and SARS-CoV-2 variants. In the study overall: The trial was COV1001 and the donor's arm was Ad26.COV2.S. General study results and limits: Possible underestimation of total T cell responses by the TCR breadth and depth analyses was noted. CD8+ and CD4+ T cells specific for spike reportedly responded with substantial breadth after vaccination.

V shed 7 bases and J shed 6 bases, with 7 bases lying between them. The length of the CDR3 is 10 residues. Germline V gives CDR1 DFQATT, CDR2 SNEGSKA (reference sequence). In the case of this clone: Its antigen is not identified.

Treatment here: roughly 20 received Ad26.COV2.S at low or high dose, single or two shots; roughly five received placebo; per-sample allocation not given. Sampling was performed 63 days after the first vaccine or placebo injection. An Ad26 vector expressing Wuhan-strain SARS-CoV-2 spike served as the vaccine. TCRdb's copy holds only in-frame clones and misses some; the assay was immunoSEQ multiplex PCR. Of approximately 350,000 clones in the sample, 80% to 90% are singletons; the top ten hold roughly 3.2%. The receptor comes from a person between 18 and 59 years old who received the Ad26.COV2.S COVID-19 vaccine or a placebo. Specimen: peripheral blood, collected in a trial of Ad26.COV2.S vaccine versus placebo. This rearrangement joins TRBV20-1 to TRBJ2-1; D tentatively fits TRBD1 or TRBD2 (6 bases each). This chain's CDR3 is CSGGANEQFF. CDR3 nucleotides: TGCAGTGGGGGGGCCAATGAGCAGTTCTTC.